This T cell receptor beta chain is from a study of blood T cell repertoires in COVID-19. Looking at the study overall: The origin of the acute and convalescent COVID-19 samples was the United States, Italy and Spain. Sample material is recorded as cDNA or gDNA derived from T cells, B-cell-depleted T cells, or PBMCs.

V was clipped by 3 bases and J by 7 bases; unmatched bases: 6. This CDR3 has 14 amino acids. Germline values: CDR1 SGDLS, CDR2 YYNGEE. Assay: immunoSEQ multiplex PCR; the TCRdb copy retains only in-frame clones and omits some. The table has approximately 69,000 clones, about 82% seen once. This clone was observed a few times. The receptor was isolated from a woman in her sixties with acute or convalescent COVID-19. Sequencing input: peripheral blood. The rearrangement joins TRBV9 to TRBJ2-3; TRBD1 aligns across 9 bases. This chain's CDR3 is CASSAGTGLNTQYF. The CDR3 nucleotides are TGTGCCAGCAGCGCCGGGACAGGGTTAAATACGCAGTATTTT.